The sequence of this T cell receptor (beta chain) was determined in a study of cytomegalovirus exposure and HLA in healthy donors. The CDR3 is made up of 15 amino acids. Germline V CDR1 and CDR2: LGHNA, YSLEER. The V end was cut by 5 bases, the J end by 0 bases, with 11 bases between. The PCR made use of 60 Vbeta and 13 Jbeta primers. Generated by immunoSEQ multiplex PCR, the TCRdb table keeps only in-frame clones and is missing some. The sample shows under 200,000 clones, over 80% of them seen only once. Sequenced sample: PBMCs. J is TRBJ1-5 and V is TRBV4-3; possibly TRBD1 for D (5 bases). This clonotype was obtained from a human donor in good health. The CDR3 spells CASSTTAYSNQPQHF. The CDR3 DNA is TGCGCCAGCAGCACGACAGCCTATAGCAATCAGCCCCAGCATTTT.